This TCR beta chain derives from a study of T cell changes during pregnancy in multiple sclerosis. V was clipped by 3 bases and J by 5 bases, with 14 bases between them. In germline, CDR1 is MDHEN, CDR2 SYDVKM. CDR3 length: 14 amino acids. This table comes from immunoSEQ multiplex PCR, and its TCRdb copy is limited to in-frame clones, with some not included. This sample carries 65,000 to 85,000 clones, just over 90% of them seen once, and the ten largest clones take 0.21%. This sample comprised CD4+ T cells from peripheral blood mononuclear cells, obtained before pregnancy. This chain uses TRBV28 with TRBJ2-7, with D possibly being TRBD2 (6 bases). The TCR sequence derives from a female donor with multiple sclerosis, enrolled in a pregnancy study. The CDR3 reads CASSFSVRGNEQYF. The CDR3, as DNA: TGTGCCAGCAGTTTCTCGGTTCGGGGGAACGAGCAGTACTTC.